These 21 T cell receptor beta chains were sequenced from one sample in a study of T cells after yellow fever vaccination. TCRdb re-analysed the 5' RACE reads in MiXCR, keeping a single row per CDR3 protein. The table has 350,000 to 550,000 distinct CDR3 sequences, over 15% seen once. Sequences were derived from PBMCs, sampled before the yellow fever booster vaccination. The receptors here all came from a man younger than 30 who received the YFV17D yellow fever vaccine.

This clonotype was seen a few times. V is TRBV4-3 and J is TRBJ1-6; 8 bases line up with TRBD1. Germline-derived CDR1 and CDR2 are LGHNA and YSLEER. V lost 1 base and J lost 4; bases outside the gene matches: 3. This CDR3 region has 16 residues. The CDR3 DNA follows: TGCGCCAGCAGCCAAGCCGGGACAGGTTATAATTCACCCCTCCACTTT. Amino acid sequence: CASSQAGTGYNSPLHF.

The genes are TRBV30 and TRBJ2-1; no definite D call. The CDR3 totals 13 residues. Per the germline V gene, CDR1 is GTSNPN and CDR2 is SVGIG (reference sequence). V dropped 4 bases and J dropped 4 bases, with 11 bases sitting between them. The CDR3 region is CAWTLQTYNEQFF. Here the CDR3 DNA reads TGTGCCTGGACCCTGCAGACTTACAATGAGCAGTTCTTC.

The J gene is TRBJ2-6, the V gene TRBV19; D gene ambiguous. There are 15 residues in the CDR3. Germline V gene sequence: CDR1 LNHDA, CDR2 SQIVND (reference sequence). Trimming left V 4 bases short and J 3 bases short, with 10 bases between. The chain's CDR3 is CASSTEFYGANVLTF. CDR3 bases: TGTGCCAGTAGTACGGAATTCTATGGGGCCAACGTCCTGACTTTC. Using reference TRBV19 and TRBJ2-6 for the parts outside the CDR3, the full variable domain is DGGITQSPKYLFRKEGQNVTLSCEQNLNHDAMYWYRQDPGQGLRLIYYSQIVNDFQKGDIAEGYSVSREKKESFPLTVTSAQKNPTAFYLCASSTEFYGANVLTFGAGSRLTVL.

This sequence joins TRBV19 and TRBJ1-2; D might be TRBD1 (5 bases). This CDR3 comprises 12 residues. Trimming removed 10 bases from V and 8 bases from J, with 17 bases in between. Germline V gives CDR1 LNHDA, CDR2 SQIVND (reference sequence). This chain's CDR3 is CATSRGGKGYTF. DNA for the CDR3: TGTGCCACGAGTCGGGGGGGGAAGGGCTACACCTTC.

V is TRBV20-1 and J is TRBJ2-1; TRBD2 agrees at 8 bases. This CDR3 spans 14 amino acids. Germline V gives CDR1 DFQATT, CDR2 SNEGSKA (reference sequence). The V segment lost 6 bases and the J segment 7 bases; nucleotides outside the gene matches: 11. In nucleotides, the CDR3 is TGCAGTGCCCTGCCGGGGGGGCCTCGGAATGAGCAGTTCTTC. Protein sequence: CSALPGGPRNEQFF.

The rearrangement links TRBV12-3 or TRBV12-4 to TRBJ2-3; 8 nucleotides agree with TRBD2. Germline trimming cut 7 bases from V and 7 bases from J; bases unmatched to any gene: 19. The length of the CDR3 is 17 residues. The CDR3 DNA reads TGTGCCAGCACCTACGGAGGGGCAGCGGGGGATCAGAATACGCAGTATTTT. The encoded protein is CASTYGGAAGDQNTQYF.

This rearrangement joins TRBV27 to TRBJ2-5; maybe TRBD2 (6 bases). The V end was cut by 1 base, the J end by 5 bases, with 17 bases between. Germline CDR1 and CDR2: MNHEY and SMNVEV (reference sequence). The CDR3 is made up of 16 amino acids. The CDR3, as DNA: TGTGCCAGCAGTTTATTAGGGCAGGGAGGCGGTGAGACCCAGTACTTC. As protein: CASSLLGQGGGETQYF.

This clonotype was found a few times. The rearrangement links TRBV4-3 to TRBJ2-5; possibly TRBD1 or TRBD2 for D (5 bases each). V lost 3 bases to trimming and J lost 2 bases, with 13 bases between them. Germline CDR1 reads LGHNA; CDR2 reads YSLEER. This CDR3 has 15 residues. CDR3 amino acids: CASSQGRGEQETQYF. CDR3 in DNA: TGCGCCAGCAGCCAGGGAAGGGGAGAGCAAGAGACCCAGTACTTC.

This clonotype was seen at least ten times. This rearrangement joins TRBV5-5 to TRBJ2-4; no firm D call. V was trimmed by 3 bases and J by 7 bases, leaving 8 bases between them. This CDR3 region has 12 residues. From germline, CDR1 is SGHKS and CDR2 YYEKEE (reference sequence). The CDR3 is CASSSGGNIQYF. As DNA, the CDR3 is TGTGCCAGCAGCTCGGGCGGTAACATTCAGTACTTC.

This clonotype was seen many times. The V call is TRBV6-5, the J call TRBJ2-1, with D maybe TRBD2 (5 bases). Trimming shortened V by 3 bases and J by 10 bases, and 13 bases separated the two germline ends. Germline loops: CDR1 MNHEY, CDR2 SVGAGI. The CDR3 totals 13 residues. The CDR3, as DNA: TGTGCCAGCAGTTATAGGTTCCCGGGGGAGCAGTTCTTC. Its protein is CASSYRFPGEQFF.

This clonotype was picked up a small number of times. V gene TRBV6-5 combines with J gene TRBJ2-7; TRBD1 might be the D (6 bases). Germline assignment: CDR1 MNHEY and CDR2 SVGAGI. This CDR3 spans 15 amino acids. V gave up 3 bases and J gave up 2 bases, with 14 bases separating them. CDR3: CASSYDPAGAYEQYF. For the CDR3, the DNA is TGTGCCAGCAGTTATGACCCCGCAGGGGCCTACGAGCAGTACTTC.

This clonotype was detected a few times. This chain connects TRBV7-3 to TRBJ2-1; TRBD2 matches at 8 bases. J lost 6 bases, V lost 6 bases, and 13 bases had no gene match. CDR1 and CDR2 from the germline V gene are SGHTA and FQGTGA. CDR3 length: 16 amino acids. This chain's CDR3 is CASSPNSGAPVNEQFF. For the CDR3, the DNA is TGTGCCAGCAGTCCGAATAGCGGGGCACCGGTCAATGAGCAGTTCTTC.

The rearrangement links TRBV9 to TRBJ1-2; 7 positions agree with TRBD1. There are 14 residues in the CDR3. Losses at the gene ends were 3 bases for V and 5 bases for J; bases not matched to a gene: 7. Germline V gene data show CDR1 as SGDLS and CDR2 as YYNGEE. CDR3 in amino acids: CASSAVGGFYGYTF. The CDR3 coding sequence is TGTGCCAGCAGCGCAGTAGGGGGCTTTTATGGCTACACCTTC. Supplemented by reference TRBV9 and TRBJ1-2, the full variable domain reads DSGVTQTPKHLITATGQRVTLRCSPRSGDLSVYWYQQSLDQGLQFLIQYYNGEERAKGNILERFSAQQFPDLHSELNLSSLELGDSALYFCASSAVGGFYGYTFGSGTRLTVV.

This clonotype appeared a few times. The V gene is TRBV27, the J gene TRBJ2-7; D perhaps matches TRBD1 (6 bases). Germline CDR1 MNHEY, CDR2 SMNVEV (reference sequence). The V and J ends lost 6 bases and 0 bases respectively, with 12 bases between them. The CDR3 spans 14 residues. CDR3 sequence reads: CASRGTMSSYEQYV. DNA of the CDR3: TGTGCCAGCAGAGGGACAATGAGCTCCTACGAGCAGTACGTC.

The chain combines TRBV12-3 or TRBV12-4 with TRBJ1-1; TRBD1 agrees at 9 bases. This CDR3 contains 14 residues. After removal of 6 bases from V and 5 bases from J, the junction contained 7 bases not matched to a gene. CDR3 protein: CASRMTGGVTEAFF. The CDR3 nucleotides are TGTGCCAGCAGGATGACAGGGGGAGTTACTGAAGCTTTCTTT.

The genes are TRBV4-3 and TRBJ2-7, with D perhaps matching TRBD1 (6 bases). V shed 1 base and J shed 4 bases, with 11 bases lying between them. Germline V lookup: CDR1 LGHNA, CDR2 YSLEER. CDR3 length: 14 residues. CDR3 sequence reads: CASSQANREYEQYV. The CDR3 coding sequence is TGCGCCAGCAGCCAAGCCAACAGGGAGTACGAGCAGTACGTC.

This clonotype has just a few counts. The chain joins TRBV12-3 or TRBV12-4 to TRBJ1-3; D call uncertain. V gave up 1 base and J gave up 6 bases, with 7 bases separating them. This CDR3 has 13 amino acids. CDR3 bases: TGTGCCAGCAGTTTAGGGTTGGTAAACACCATATATTTT. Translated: CASSLGLVNTIYF.

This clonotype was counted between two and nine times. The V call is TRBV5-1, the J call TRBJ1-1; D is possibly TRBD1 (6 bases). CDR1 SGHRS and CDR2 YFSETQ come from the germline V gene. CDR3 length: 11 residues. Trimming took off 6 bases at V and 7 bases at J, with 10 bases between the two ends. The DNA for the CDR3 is TGCGCCAGCACTCGAGGGGGTGAAGCTTTCTTT. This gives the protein CASTRGGEAFF. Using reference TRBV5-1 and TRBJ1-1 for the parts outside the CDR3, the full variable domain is KAGVTQTPRYLIKTRGQQVTLSCSPISGHRSVSWYQQTPGQGLQFLFEYFSETQRNKGNFPGRFSGRQFSNSRSEMNVSTLELGDSALYLCASTRGGEAFFGQGTRLTVV.

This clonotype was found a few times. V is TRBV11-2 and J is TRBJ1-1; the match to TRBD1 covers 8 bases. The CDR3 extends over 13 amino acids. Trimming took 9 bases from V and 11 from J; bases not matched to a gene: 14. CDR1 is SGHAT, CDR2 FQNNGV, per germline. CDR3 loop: CARVPGTGRCAFF. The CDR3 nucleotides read TGTGCCAGAGTCCCCGGGACAGGTCGTTGTGCTTTCTTT.

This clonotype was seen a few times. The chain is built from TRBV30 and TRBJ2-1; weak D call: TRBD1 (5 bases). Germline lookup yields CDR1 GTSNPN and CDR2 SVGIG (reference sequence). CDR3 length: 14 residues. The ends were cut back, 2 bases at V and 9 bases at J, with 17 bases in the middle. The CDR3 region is CAWSSQGSFGEQFF. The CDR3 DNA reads TGTGCCTGGAGTAGTCAGGGCTCCTTCGGTGAGCAGTTCTTC. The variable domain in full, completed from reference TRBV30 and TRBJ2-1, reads SQTIHQWPATLVQPVGSPLSLECTVEGTSNPNLYWYRQAAGRGLQLLFYSVGIGQISSEVPQNLSASRPQDRQFILSSKKLLLSDSGFYLCAWSSQGSFGEQFFGPGTRLTVL.

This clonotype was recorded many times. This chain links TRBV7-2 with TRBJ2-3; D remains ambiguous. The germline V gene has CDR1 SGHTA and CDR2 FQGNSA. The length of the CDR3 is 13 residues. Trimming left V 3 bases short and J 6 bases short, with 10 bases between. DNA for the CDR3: TGTGCCAGCAGCTTCGGTCTTTTTGATACGCAGTATTTT. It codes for CASSFGLFDTQYF.